This TCR beta chain was recorded in a study of CD8 T cells in Susac syndrome. Recently defined diagnostic criteria for definite or probable disease were fulfilled by Susac syndrome patients. RNA amounts of 0.5 to 1 ug underwent reverse transcription with random hexamers. TCRdb redid the calling of the immunoSEQ multiplex PCR reads with MiXCR, one entry per CDR3 protein. This sample has around 170,000 distinct CDR3 sequences, with 95% found just once. V was clipped by 3 bases and J by 2 bases, with 14 bases between them. The CDR3 contains 16 residues. Germline V gene sequence: CDR1 MGHRA, CDR2 YSYEKL. The clonotype comes from a human donor with Susac syndrome. Sequenced sample: CD8+ T cells from PBMCs. This rearrangement joins TRBV4-1 to TRBJ2-1, with D maybe TRBD2 (6 bases). The CDR3 spells CASSHHSGEPYNEQFF. CDR3 nucleotide sequence: TGCGCCAGCAGCCACCATAGCGGTGAACCCTACAATGAGCAGTTCTTC.